One sample yielded the 27 T cell receptor beta chains listed below, sequenced in a study of cytomegalovirus exposure and HLA in healthy donors (dated by TCRdb to 2015 to 2018). Library prep was done by the immunoSEQ multiplex PCR assay. For the multiplex PCR, a mixture combining 60 forward primers for TCR Vbeta segments and 13 reverse primers for TCR Jbeta segments was used. TCRdb took this table from immuneACCESS and kept in-frame rearrangements with V and J called. Such tables lack part of the clones; where checked against another copy, unresolved V genes explain under half of the gap, and the rest is unexplained. Recorded for this sample are roughly 190,000 clones; approximately 85% of them occurred a single time. Jointly, the top ten make up roughly 1.4% of the sample. The specimen sequenced was PBMCs. These receptors all come from a girl aged 5-17 years in good health and CMV-seropositive.

The chain is built from TRBV6-5 and TRBJ1-5, with unresolved D. There are 13 residues in the CDR3. Trimming pared 2 bases from V and 4 bases from J, leaving 6 bases between. Germline CDR1 reads MNHEY; CDR2 reads SVGAGI. The CDR3 nucleotides are TGTGCCAGCAGTTACGGTAGAAATCAGCCCCAGCATTTT. This encodes CASSYGRNQPQHF.

The V call is TRBV7-2, the J call TRBJ2-7; 9 nucleotides line up with TRBD1. Germline-derived CDR1 and CDR2 are SGHTA and FQGNSA. Trimming took 5 bases from V and 2 from J; bases not matched to a gene: 7. This CDR3 contains 15 residues. The CDR3 nucleotides are TGTGCCAGCAGCCCGGGACAGGGATTGACCTACGAGCAGTACTTC. This translates into CASSPGQGLTYEQYF.

This clone was seen just once. The chain recombines TRBV5-1 with TRBJ1-4; tentative D call: TRBD1 (5 bases). The CDR3 runs to 16 residues. CDR1 is SGHRS and CDR2 is YFSETQ in the germline V gene. With 0 bases removed from V and 2 bases from J, the gap between germline ends came to 11 bases. CDR3 nucleotide sequence: TGCGCCAGCAGCTTGGCCCTCGGGGGTACTAATGAAAAACTGTTTTTT. This sequence encodes CASSLALGGTNEKLFF.

The chain uses TRBV7-2 and TRBJ1-2; D is perhaps TRBD1 (5 bases). Per the germline V gene, CDR1 is SGHTA and CDR2 is FQGNSA. V was trimmed by 0 bases and J by 8 bases, leaving 7 bases between them. There are 12 residues in the CDR3. CDR3: CASSLATGGYTF. The CDR3 DNA sequence: TGTGCCAGCAGCTTAGCCACAGGCGGCTACACCTTC.

The gene calls are TRBV19 and TRBJ2-7; 7 nucleotides agree with TRBD2. The CDR3 runs to 12 residues. The V and J ends lost 6 bases and 9 bases, in that order; junction bases with no gene match: 8. Looked up from germline, CDR1 is LNHDA and CDR2 is SQIVND (reference sequence). Here the CDR3 DNA reads TGTGCCAGTAGGGGGACTACCTTCCGGCAGTACTTC. As protein: CASRGTTFRQYF.

This clone was counted only a few times. V is TRBV9 and J is TRBJ2-3; perhaps TRBD2 as D (6 bases). V was pared by 0 bases and J by 4 bases, with 9 bases between. The CDR3 contains 14 residues. The germline gives CDR1 SGDLS, CDR2 YYNGEE. The CDR3 bases are TGTGCCAGCAGCGTAGGGGGGGTTGCAGATACGCAGTATTTT. This codes for CASSVGGVADTQYF.

In this sample, this clone turned up a few times. The chain employs TRBV11-3 and TRBJ2-7; 9 bases align to TRBD2. Trimming at V came to 1 base and at J to 6 bases, leaving 10 bases not matched to a gene. This CDR3 is built from 16 residues. Germline CDR1 and CDR2: SGHNT and YENEEA. The CDR3 spells CASSLAGYGGGAEQYF. Here the CDR3 DNA reads TGTGCCAGCAGCTTAGCGGGGTACGGCGGGGGGGCCGAGCAGTACTTC.

The chain uses TRBV7-9 and TRBJ2-5, with D perhaps matching TRBD1 (6 bases). V shed 2 bases and J shed 5 bases, with 15 bases lying between them. CDR3 length equals 15 residues. Germline CDR1 reads SEHNR; CDR2 reads FQNEAQ (reference sequence). The CDR3 reads CASSLRSQGLETQYF. The CDR3 bases are TGTGCCAGCAGCTTACGTAGTCAGGGGTTGGAGACCCAGTACTTC. Together with reference TRBV7-9 and TRBJ2-5, the CDR3 gives the full variable domain: DTGVSQNPRHKITKRGQNVTFRCDPISEHNRLYWYRQTLGQGPEFLTYFQNEAQLEKSRLLSDRFSAERPKGSFSTLEIQRTEQGDSAMYLCASSLRSQGLETQYFGPGTRLLVL.

The gene calls are TRBV6-4 and TRBJ2-2, with a tentative D call TRBD1 (6 bases). Trimming left V 2 bases short and J 3 bases short, with 10 bases between. There are 15 residues in the CDR3. CDR1 is MRHNA and CDR2 is SNTAGT in the germline V gene. CDR3 nucleotide sequence: TGTGCCAGCAGTGACACGGACAGTCACACCGGGGAGCTGTTTTTT. Translating it yields CASSDTDSHTGELFF.

The rearrangement links TRBV13 to TRBJ2-2; D possibly corresponds to TRBD1 (5 bases). Trimming left V 4 bases short and J 3 bases short, with 15 bases between. CDR1 is PRHDT and CDR2 is FYEKMQ in the germline V gene (reference sequence). CDR3 length: 16 amino acids. The CDR3 DNA reads TGTGCCAGCAGCTGGAGAGAAGGGGTTTACACCGGGGAGCTGTTTTTT. Amino acid sequence: CASSWREGVYTGELFF. Complete variable domain (other parts from reference TRBV13 and TRBJ2-2): AAGVIQSPRHLIKEKRETATLKCYPIPRHDTVYWYQQGPGQDPQFLISFYEKMQSDKGSIPDRFSAQQFSDYHSELNMSSLELGDSALYFCASSWREGVYTGELFFGEGSRLTVL.

This rearrangement joins TRBV6-5 to TRBJ1-5, with D possibly TRBD1 on 6 matching bases. V was pared by 7 bases and J by 5 bases, with 12 bases between. The germline gives CDR1 MNHEY, CDR2 SVGAGI. The CDR3 loop spans 13 amino acids. The DNA for the CDR3 is TGTGCCAGCACGGACAGAGTCGATCAGCCCCAGCATTTT. Its translation is CASTDRVDQPQHF.

For the CDR3, the DNA is TGCGCCAGCAGCCAGCGCTCGTCCTACAATGAGCAGTTCTTC. It translates to CASSQRSSYNEQFF. V usage is TRBV4-1 and J usage is TRBJ2-1; D unclear. The V end was cut by 3 bases, the J end by 1 base, with 7 bases between. The CDR3 is made up of 14 amino acids. Per germline, CDR1 MGHRA and CDR2 YSYEKL.

The chain uses TRBV6-1 and TRBJ2-5, with TRBD1 matching 7 bases. Trimming at V came to 3 bases and at J to 4 bases, leaving 2 bases not matched to a gene. Germline assignment: CDR1 MNHNS and CDR2 SASEGT. The CDR3 is made up of 13 amino acids. The CDR3 protein is CASSDYRGETQYF. Written as DNA, the CDR3 is TGTGCCAGCAGTGATTACAGGGGAGAGACCCAGTACTTC.

The DNA of the CDR3 is TGTGCCACAGGGGGGGAGCAGTACTTC. It encodes CATGGEQYF. The rearrangement links TRBV7-2 to TRBJ2-7, with D perhaps matching TRBD1 (7 bases). The germline CDR1 and CDR2 sequences are SGHTA and FQGNSA. V was clipped by 10 bases and J by 7 bases, with 8 bases between them. This CDR3 contains 9 residues.

The chain combines TRBV27 with TRBJ2-2, with 9 bases fitting TRBD1. V shed 4 bases, J shed 5 bases, and the junction held 5 bases outside the gene matches. The CDR3 has 15 residues. Germline CDR1 is MNHEY and CDR2 is SMNVEV (reference sequence). The DNA of the CDR3 is TGTGCCAGCAGTTGGACAGGGGTAACGACCGGGGAGCTGTTTTTT. Encoded protein: CASSWTGVTTGELFF.

The chain joins TRBV16 to TRBJ1-1; D call uncertain. Germline CDR1 reads KGHSY; CDR2 reads FQNENV. The V and J ends lost 0 bases and 0 bases respectively, with 5 bases between them. The CDR3 extends over 14 amino acids. This CDR3 reads CASSQSPLNTEAFF. Here the CDR3 DNA reads TGTGCCAGCAGCCAATCCCCCTTGAACACTGAAGCTTTCTTT. The whole variable domain, filled in from reference TRBV16 and TRBJ1-1, reads GEEVAQTPKHLVRGEGQKAKLYCAPIKGHSYVFWYQQVLKNEFKFLISFQNENVFDETGMPKERFSAKCLPNSPCSLEIQATKLEDSAVYFCASSQSPLNTEAFFGQGTRLTVV.

The chain couples TRBV5-8 to TRBJ2-2, with a weak D call TRBD1 (6 bases). Trimming cost V 1 base and J 4 bases, with 8 bases left between them. Per germline, CDR1 SGHTS and CDR2 YDEGEE. CDR3 length equals 14 residues. The CDR3 coding sequence is TGTGCCAGCAGCTTGCCAGGGGTCACCGGGGAGCTGTTTTTT. Its protein is CASSLPGVTGELFF. The full variable domain, completed using reference TRBV5-8 and TRBJ2-2, is EAGVTQSPTHLIKTRGQQATLRCSPISGHTSVYWYQQALGLGLQFLLWYDEGEERNRGNFPPRFSGRQFPNYSSELNVNALELEDSALYLCASSLPGVTGELFFGEGSRLTVL.

In this sample, this clone turned up once. V and J are TRBV21-1 and TRBJ2-7; TRBD2 reflects the table's D call only, with no check against the DNA. TRBV21-1 is a recognized pseudogene. The CDR3 runs to 14 residues. The CDR3 reads CASSKAAGTDEQYF. The CDR3 DNA follows: TGTGCCAGCAGCAAAGCGGCGGGGACGGACGAGCAGTACTTC.

The chain employs TRBV27 and TRBJ1-1; no firm D call. This CDR3 is 14 amino acids long. Germline V CDR1 and CDR2: MNHEY, SMNVEV (reference sequence). V was shortened by 6 bases and J by 1 base, with 12 bases between the two germline ends. CDR3 region: CASSRETENTEAFF. In DNA form, the CDR3 reads TGTGCCAGCAGCCGCGAAACAGAGAACACTGAAGCTTTCTTT.

The V call is TRBV7-2, the J call TRBJ2-7; TRBD1 matches 10 bases. The CDR3 loop spans 15 amino acids. V shed 5 bases, J shed 4 bases, and the junction held 8 bases outside the gene matches. Germline CDR1 is SGHTA and CDR2 is FQGNSA. The CDR3 region has the DNA TGTGCCAGCAGCCAATCGGGACAGGGGTTTTACGAGCAGTACTTC. It encodes CASSQSGQGFYEQYF.

This chain uses TRBV6-1 with TRBJ2-7, with 10 positions matching TRBD1. The germline CDR1 and CDR2 sequences are MNHNS and SASEGT. This CDR3 is built from 13 residues. Trimming removed 11 bases from V and 5 bases from J; junction bases left unmatched: 9. Here the CDR3 DNA reads TGTGCCGTTCCGGGACAGGGGTCCCACGAGCAGTACTTC. Translation gives CAVPGQGSHEQYF.

The chain uses TRBV28 and TRBJ1-2, with 7 positions matching TRBD1. Unmatched junction bases numbered 4, after V lost 5 bases and J lost 4 bases. There are 13 residues in the CDR3. CDR1 and CDR2 from the germline V gene are MDHEN and SYDVKM. CDR3 coding DNA: TGTGCCAGCAGTCCACAGGGGTCCTATGGCTACACCTTC. Residues: CASSPQGSYGYTF.

The chain recombines TRBV6-1 with TRBJ1-2, with TRBD1 identical over 7 bases. Germline V gene lookup returns CDR1 MNHNS and CDR2 SASEGT. CDR3 length equals 14 residues. V lost 7 bases to trimming and J lost 4 bases; unmatched junction nucleotides: 9. The CDR3 protein is CASILGQSTYGYTF. The CDR3 DNA follows: TGTGCCAGCATCTTGGGACAGTCCACCTATGGCTACACCTTC.

V usage is TRBV6-5 and J usage is TRBJ2-2, with a tentative D call TRBD2 (6 bases). CDR1 and CDR2 (germline): MNHEY, SVGAGI. The CDR3 length is 14 residues. V was trimmed by 7 bases and J by 7 bases, leaving 16 bases between them. CDR3 coding DNA: TGTGCCAGCACCCCACGGGGGACCGGCGGGGAGCTGTTTTTT. This sequence encodes CASTPRGTGGELFF.

V is TRBV6-6 and J is TRBJ1-6; D remains unclear. Germline V gene lookup returns CDR1 MNHNY and CDR2 SVGAGI (reference sequence). The CDR3 has 15 residues. V gave up 4 bases and J gave up 5 bases, with 12 bases separating them. CDR3 residues: CASSFRQEDNSPLHF. CDR3 nucleotide sequence: TGTGCCAGCAGTTTTCGCCAGGAGGATAATTCACCCCTCCACTTT.

This rearrangement joins TRBV10-2 to TRBJ2-5; the D gene is possibly TRBD2 (6 bases). The ends were cut back, 3 bases at V and 5 bases at J, with 16 bases in the middle. The CDR3 has 15 residues. Germline V gene sequence: CDR1 WSHSY, CDR2 SAAADI. The CDR3 nucleotides read TGCGCCAGCAGTGATGCGGGGAGTCGCTGGGAGACCCAGTACTTC. The encoded protein is CASSDAGSRWETQYF.

This chain links TRBV9 with TRBJ2-5; 13 bases line up with TRBD2. This CDR3 spans 16 amino acids. Germline V gene lookup returns CDR1 SGDLS and CDR2 YYNGEE. V lost 3 bases, J lost 2 bases, and 4 bases stayed unmatched. As DNA, the CDR3 is TGTGCCAGCAGCGCCGGACTAGCGGGGGTACAAGAGACCCAGTACTTC. It codes for CASSAGLAGVQETQYF.